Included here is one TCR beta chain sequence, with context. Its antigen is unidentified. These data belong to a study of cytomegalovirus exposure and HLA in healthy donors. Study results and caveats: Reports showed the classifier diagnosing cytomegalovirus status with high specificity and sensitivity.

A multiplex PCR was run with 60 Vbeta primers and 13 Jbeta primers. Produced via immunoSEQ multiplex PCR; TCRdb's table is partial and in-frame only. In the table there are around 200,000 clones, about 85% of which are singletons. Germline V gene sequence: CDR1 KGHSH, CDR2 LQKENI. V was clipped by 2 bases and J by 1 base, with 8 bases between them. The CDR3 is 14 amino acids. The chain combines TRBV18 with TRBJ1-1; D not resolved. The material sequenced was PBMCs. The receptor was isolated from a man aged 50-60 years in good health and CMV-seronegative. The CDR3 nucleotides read TGTGCCAGCTCACCAAACCAGGAGAACACTGAAGCTTTCTTT. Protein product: CASSPNQENTEAFF.